The present T cell receptor beta chain was sequenced within a study of T cell responses to AZD1222 COVID-19 vaccine. With regard to this clone: The antigen is not known.

Findings of the study overall: Possibly, clonal diversity was underestimated; donors were largely white British and included more females.

J gave up 7 bases and V 7 bases, and 11 bases lay outside the gene matches. CDR1 and CDR2 from the germline V gene are SGHAT and FQDESV (reference sequence). This CDR3 comprises 14 residues. Produced via immunoSEQ multiplex PCR; TCRdb's table is partial and in-frame only. This sample carries over 120,000 clones, roughly 89% of them seen once, and the ten largest clones take roughly 5%. V is TRBV11-1 and J is TRBJ2-3; 7 nucleotides match TRBD1. The sequencing used peripheral blood, collected on day 0 of AZD1222 vaccination. This sequence originates from an adult in good health. The CDR3 spells CASTPGQEYNTQYF. CDR3 in DNA: TGTGCCAGCACACCTGGACAGGAATACAATACGCAGTATTTT.